The clone carrying this T cell receptor (beta chain) was recorded many times. The target antigen is unknown. The TCR beta cDNA libraries contained unique molecular identifiers. Researchers reported approximately 480,000 cDNA molecules coming from around 1 to 9.1 million T cells. TCRdb independently ran MiXCR on the PCR reads; one entry per CDR3 protein. The data show some 260,000 distinct CDR3 sequences, 30% to 45% seen once. This specimen belongs to a study of post-analysis software for immune sequencing data. About the study: Progressive-relapsing, secondary progressive and relapsing-remitting multiple sclerosis were among the disease courses included.

Study-wide findings and caveats: Batch-mates among the samples co-clustered strongly by F measure. Patients used four to six TRBV segments, including TRBV5-6, TRBV5-1 and TRBV20-1, more often than controls.

Germline V gene lookup returns CDR1 MGHRA and CDR2 YSYEKL. The CDR3 loop spans 15 amino acids. The V end lost 2 bases, the J end lost 5 bases, and 15 bases lay between the germline ends. The sequenced sample consisted of blood. This TCR came from a girl aged 5 to 17 with multiple sclerosis. V is TRBV4-1 and J is TRBJ2-5; D may be TRBD2 (5 bases). Here the CDR3 DNA reads TGCGCCAGCAGCCAACCCCGGGAAAGGCAGGAGACCCAGTACTTC. Translation gives CASSQPRERQETQYF.